This T cell receptor beta chain is drawn from a study of blood T cell repertoires in COVID-19. Here immunoSEQ multiplex PCR was the method, and the copy in TCRdb shows in-frame clones only, minus some. The table shows over 25,000 clones, with less than 85% occurring only once. CDR1 is MNHNY, CDR2 SVGAGI, per germline (reference sequence). V gave up 6 bases and J gave up 0 bases, with 11 bases separating them. The CDR3 consists of 14 residues. Source material: peripheral blood. The clonotype was recovered from an elderly woman with acute or convalescent COVID-19. The chain is built from TRBV6-6 and TRBJ1-1; a weak D match, TRBD1 (5 bases). CDR3 sequence: CASRAGLMNTEAFF. CDR3 sequence (DNA): TGTGCCAGCAGGGCAGGGCTCATGAACACTGAAGCTTTCTTT.